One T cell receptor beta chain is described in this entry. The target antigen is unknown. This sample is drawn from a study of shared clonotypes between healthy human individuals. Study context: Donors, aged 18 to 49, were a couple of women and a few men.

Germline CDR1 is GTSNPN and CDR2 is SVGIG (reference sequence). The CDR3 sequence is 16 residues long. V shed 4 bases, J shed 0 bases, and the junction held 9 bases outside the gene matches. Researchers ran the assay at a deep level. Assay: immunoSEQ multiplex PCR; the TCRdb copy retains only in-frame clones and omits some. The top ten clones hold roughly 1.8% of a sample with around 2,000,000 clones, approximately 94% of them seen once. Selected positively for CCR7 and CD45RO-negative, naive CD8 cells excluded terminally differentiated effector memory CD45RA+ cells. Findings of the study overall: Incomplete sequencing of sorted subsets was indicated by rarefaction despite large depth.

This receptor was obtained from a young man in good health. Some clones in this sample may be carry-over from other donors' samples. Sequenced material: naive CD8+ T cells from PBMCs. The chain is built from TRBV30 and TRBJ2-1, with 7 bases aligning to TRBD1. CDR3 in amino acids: CAWKGRQGSSYNEQFF. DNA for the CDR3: TGTGCCTGGAAAGGTAGACAGGGTAGCTCCTACAATGAGCAGTTCTTC.